The clone carrying this TCR beta chain came up once. In the authors' workflow: Nucleated cell number was recorded as an estimate derived from reference gene primer amplification. The protocol was immunoSEQ multiplex PCR, while the TCRdb copy is restricted to in-frame clones and leaves out a portion. V, J and clone size reflect that table, while D and trimming were determined from the DNA. The data show 130,000 or so clones, over 80% seen once. This entry comes from a study of blood T cell repertoires in COVID-19. Turning to the study itself: Italy, Spain and the United States were the sources of the convalescent and acute COVID-19 samples.

Sequencing used peripheral blood. This clonotype was sampled from a man aged 45-60 years with active COVID-19.

The CDR3 region has the DNA TGTGCCAGCAGCCGGAGGGACGGTAGCTCTGGAAACACCATATATTTT. Its translation: CASSRRDGSSGNTIYF. The rearrangement uses TRBV5-4 and TRBJ1-3; D is perhaps TRBD1 (5 bases). Germline values: CDR1 SGHNT, CDR2 YYREEE (reference sequence). V was cut by 4 bases and J by 0 bases, with 14 bases left in between. The CDR3 runs to 16 residues.